The clone carrying this TCR beta chain was recorded at least ten times. Germline CDR1 is MDHEN and CDR2 is SYDVKM. The ends lost 4 bases at V and 3 bases at J; junction bases unmatched: 5. The CDR3 extends over 14 amino acids. Amplifying from RNA transcripts, the study obtained TCR beta CDR3 regions. The library came from an HTBI-primed first-round RT-PCR and a second-round multiplex PCR. TCRdb re-derived calls from the multiplex PCR reads in MiXCR, one entry per CDR3 protein. The profile covers 560,000 or so distinct CDR3 sequences, with under 45% appearing a single time and about 4.2% taken by the ten largest. This entry is derived from a study of Graves' ophthalmopathy and Graves' hyperthyroidism.

This chain joins TRBV28 and TRBJ1-2, with 7 bases lining up with TRBD1. What was sequenced was peripheral blood or thyroid tissue (not recorded which). This receptor was identified in an adult man with Graves' hyperthyroidism. CDR3 sequence reads: CASSWRTGHYGYTF. In DNA form, the CDR3 reads TGTGCCAGCAGTTGGCGGACAGGTCACTATGGCTACACCTTC.